The rows below give T cell receptor beta chains drawn from one sample of a study of cytomegalovirus exposure and HLA in healthy donors. Produced via immunoSEQ multiplex PCR; TCRdb's table is partial and in-frame only. Here the sample spans a few hundred thousand clones, about 80% being singletons. The source material was PBMCs. The receptors were gathered from a girl aged 2-10 years in good health and CMV-seronegative. CDR3s include the opening cysteine and the closing phenylalanine or tryptophan. Each record gives: V gene, J gene, D gene, CDR3 length, clone size, CDR3 protein, CDR3 DNA. The D gene is left open where the match is weak. The listing skips clone size in some rows; elsewhere it reads once, few, many or a size class.

>TRBV10-3|TRBJ2-1|TRBD2|15|few
CAISPTSGSYNEQFF
TGTGCCATCAGCCCGACTAGCGGCTCCTACAATGAGCAGTTCTTC
>TRBV5-1|TRBJ2-5|TRBD1|18|NA
CASSSVKGAQGYEETQYF
TGCGCCAGCAGCTCTGTTAAGGGGGCCCAGGGGTATGAAGAGACCCAGTACTTC
>TRBV19|TRBJ1-5|TRBD1|16|NA
CASNIPGTGLNQPQHF
TGTGCCAGTAATATCCCCGGGACAGGCCTAAATCAGCCCCAGCATTTT
>TRBV13|TRBJ2-3|TRBD1|15|NA
CASSTGQVWGDTQYF
TGTGCCAGCAGCACCGGACAGGTTTGGGGGGATACGCAGTATTTT
>TRBV4-1|TRBJ1-5|TRBD1|16|NA
CASSPSRRDRGQPQHF
TGCGCCAGCAGCCCCTCGAGGCGGGACAGGGGTCAGCCCCAGCATTTT
>TRBV2|TRBJ1-6|TRBD1|14|NA
CASSRQGANSPLHF
TGTGCCAGCAGTAGACAGGGGGCGAATTCACCCCTCCACTTT
>TRBV7-9|TRBJ1-1|NA|12|NA
CASSLDLTEAFF
TGTGCCAGCAGCTTAGATCTGACTGAAGCTTTCTTT
>TRBV19|TRBJ1-1|TRBD1|12|NA
CASTGTGDEAFF
TGTGCCAGTACCGGGACAGGGGATGAAGCTTTCTTT
>TRBV18|TRBJ1-1|NA|17|once
CASSPTDRPLMNTEAFF
TGTGCCAGCTCACCTACCGACAGACCCCTGATGAACACTGAAGCTTTCTTT
>TRBV30|TRBJ2-3|NA|14|few
CAWSSTSFTDTQYF
TGTGCCTGGAGCTCCACATCGTTCACAGATACGCAGTATTTT
>TRBV9|TRBJ2-1|TRBD2|18|NA
CASSSPTRLAGNYNEQFF
TGTGCCAGCAGCTCTCCCACCAGACTAGCGGGGAACTACAATGAGCAGTTCTTC
>TRBV6-5|TRBJ2-7|TRBD1|14|NA
CASMGQGNGYEQYF
TGTGCCAGCATGGGACAGGGAAATGGGTACGAGCAGTACTTC
>TRBV5-8|TRBJ1-6|TRBD1|17|NA
CASSFHRITGDVSPLHF
TGTGCCAGCAGCTTTCACCGAATCACAGGGGATGTTTCACCCCTCCACTTT
>TRBV7-9|TRBJ1-4|TRBD1|14|NA
CSSSLPGQGGKLFF
TGTTCCAGCAGCCTACCTGGACAGGGAGGAAAACTGTTTTTT
>TRBV6-5|TRBJ1-2|NA|13|NA
CASSRPGIYGYTF
TGTGCCAGCAGTCGTCCAGGGATCTATGGCTACACCTTC
>TRBV5-1|TRBJ2-1|NA|12|few
CASSSQGGEQFF
TGCGCCAGCAGCTCCCAAGGGGGTGAGCAGTTCTTC
>TRBV7-3|TRBJ2-2|TRBD2|16|NA
CASRRTSGRGTGELFF
TGTGCCAGCAGACGGACTAGCGGGAGAGGCACCGGGGAGCTGTTTTTT
>TRBV5-1|TRBJ1-6|TRBD1|15|NA
CASSLGTGGNSPLHF
TGCGCCAGCAGCTTGGGGACAGGGGGTAATTCACCCCTCCACTTT
>TRBV30|TRBJ1-1|NA|13|once
CARTTRVPTEAFF
TGTGCCCGAACCACCAGGGTTCCCACTGAAGCTTTCTTT
>TRBV6-1|TRBJ1-2|NA|15|NA
CASSQNREPSRGYTF
TGTGCCAGCAGTCAAAACAGGGAACCCTCCCGCGGCTACACCTTC
>TRBV10-1|TRBJ1-6|TRBD1|18|NA
CASSESNHPGQGRSPLHF
TGCGCCAGCAGTGAGTCCAACCACCCGGGACAGGGGCGATCACCCCTCCACTTT
>TRBV15|TRBJ2-1|TRBD2|15|NA
CATSGTSGRFNEQFF
TGTGCCACCAGCGGGACTAGCGGGAGGTTCAATGAGCAGTTCTTC
>TRBV16|TRBJ1-2|NA|15|NA
CASSPTGTPNYGYTF
TGTGCCAGCAGCCCAACGGGAACCCCTAACTATGGCTACACCTTC
>TRBV6-1|TRBJ1-5|TRBD1|16|NA
CASSVQGSNSNQPQHF
TGTGCCAGCAGTGTACAGGGGAGCAATAGCAATCAGCCCCAGCATTTT
>TRBV19|TRBJ2-3|NA|15|NA
CASSIAGRNTDTRYF
TGTGCCAGTAGTATTGCAGGGCGAAACACAGATACGCGGTATTTT
>TRBV19|TRBJ2-1|NA|16|NA
CASSIGGSNSYNEQFF
TGTGCCAGTAGTATAGGAGGGAGTAACTCCTACAATGAGCAGTTCTTC
>TRBV18|TRBJ2-7|TRBD2|13|NA
CASSPSPGGEQYF
TGTGCCAGCTCACCGTCCCCGGGAGGTGAGCAGTACTTC
>TRBV7-9|TRBJ1-2|NA|13|NA
CASSLLLSYGYTF
TGTGCCAGCAGCTTACTCCTCTCCTATGGCTACACCTTC
>TRBV21-1|TRBJ2-7|NA|16|NA
CASSNSSGSDVYEQYF
TGTGCCAGCAGCAATAGTAGCGGGAGTGATGTCTACGAGCAGTACTTC
>TRBV5-6|TRBJ2-3|TRBD2|14|NA
CASSLGLASDTQYF
TGTGCCAGCAGCTTGGGACTAGCAAGCGATACGCAGTATTTT
>TRBV18|TRBJ2-1|TRBD2|21|few
CASSPLKGTSGSPSSYNEQFF
TGTGCCAGCTCACCACTTAAGGGGACTAGCGGGAGCCCAAGCTCCTACAATGAGCAGTTCTTC
>TRBV5-1|TRBJ2-5|NA|14|few
CASSQQGNAETQYF
TGCGCCAGCAGCCAACAGGGAAACGCAGAGACCCAGTACTTC
>TRBV29-1|TRBJ1-2|NA|14|NA
CSVGQGWNSYGYTF
TGCAGCGTTGGTCAGGGCTGGAACAGCTATGGCTACACCTTC
>TRBV7-8|TRBJ2-2|NA|17|once
CASSFQIGGTNTGELFF
TGTGCCAGCAGCTTTCAGATCGGAGGAACGAACACCGGGGAGCTGTTTTTT
>TRBV11-2|TRBJ1-1|TRBD1|13|NA
CASSPDRLTEAFF
TGTGCCAGCAGCCCGGACAGGTTGACTGAAGCTTTCTTT
>TRBV7-6|TRBJ2-3|NA|16|NA
CASSLEVIGVTDTQYF
TGTGCCAGCAGCTTAGAGGTGATAGGGGTCACAGATACGCAGTATTTT
>TRBV6-5|TRBJ2-7|TRBD1|13|NA
CASTRTGHDEQYF
TGTGCCAGCACAAGGACAGGGCATGACGAGCAGTACTTC
>TRBV4-2|TRBJ2-7|TRBD2|17|NA
CASSQGRAAGDLYEQYF
TGTGCCAGCAGCCAAGGGAGGGCGGCGGGGGACCTCTACGAGCAGTACTTC
>TRBV29-1|TRBJ2-2|TRBD2|16|NA
CSVDGAGGHATGELFF
TGCAGCGTTGATGGGGCGGGGGGCCACGCCACCGGGGAGCTGTTTTTT
>TRBV28|TRBJ2-7|TRBD1|14|NA
CASRTFTGAHEQYF
TGTGCCAGCAGAACTTTTACAGGGGCCCACGAGCAGTACTTC
>TRBV27|TRBJ1-4|NA|13|few
CASHSWTDEKLFF
TGTGCCAGCCATTCCTGGACAGATGAAAAACTGTTTTTT
>TRBV4-1|TRBJ2-3|TRBD2|15|NA
CASSLIAGGADTQYF
TGCGCCAGCAGCCTCATAGCGGGGGGGGCAGATACGCAGTATTTT
>TRBV7-9|TRBJ1-1|NA|18|few
CASSFRPKAQGALPEAFF
TGTGCCAGCAGTTTCCGACCTAAAGCACAGGGCGCTCTCCCCGAAGCTTTCTTT
>TRBV6-1|TRBJ2-5|TRBD2|14|NA
CASSDGGGPEAQYF
TGTGCCAGCAGTGACGGCGGGGGGCCAGAGGCCCAGTACTTC
>TRBV7-6|TRBJ2-7|TRBD1|15|few
CASSLEGTAIYEQYF
TGTGCCAGCAGCTTAGAGGGGACAGCCATCTACGAGCAGTACTTC
>TRBV11-2|TRBJ2-7|TRBD1|16|few
CASSLEGTVYSYEQYF
TGTGCCAGCAGCCTAGAGGGGACAGTCTACTCCTACGAGCAGTACTTC
>TRBV10-3|TRBJ2-7|TRBD1|17|NA
CAISARDRGGLSYEQYF
TGTGCCATCAGTGCAAGGGACAGGGGTGGACTATCCTACGAGCAGTACTTC
>TRBV9|TRBJ1-2|TRBD1|16|few
CASSVAKDRVNYGYTF
TGTGCCAGCAGCGTAGCAAAGGACAGGGTTAACTATGGCTACACCTTC
>TRBV2|TRBJ1-1|TRBD1|13|NA
CASSDRGRTEAFF
TGTGCCAGCAGCGACAGGGGGCGGACTGAAGCTTTCTTT
>TRBV28|TRBJ1-1|TRBD1|14|NA
CASPSGTGNTEAFF
TGTGCCAGCCCCTCAGGGACAGGGAACACTGAAGCTTTCTTT
>TRBV7-9|TRBJ2-7|TRBD2|16|NA
CASSFLSGRSTVEQYF
TGTGCCAGCAGCTTTTTGAGCGGGAGAAGTACAGTCGAGCAGTACTTC
>TRBV4-1|TRBJ2-2|NA|18|NA
CASSRSWQRVKNTGELFF
TGCGCCAGCAGCCGTTCATGGCAGCGGGTAAAAAACACCGGGGAGCTGTTTTTT
>TRBV6-5|TRBJ2-1|TRBD2|15|NA
CASSYLAGGPNEQFF
TGTGCCAGCAGTTACCTAGCGGGAGGGCCTAATGAGCAGTTCTTC
>TRBV14|TRBJ1-2|NA|12|NA
CASSQEGRVYTF
TGTGCCAGCAGCCAAGAGGGGAGGGTCTACACCTTC
>TRBV30|TRBJ2-3|NA|15|once
CAWSVLNSPTDTQYF
TGTGCCTGGAGTGTACTGAACTCTCCCACAGATACGCAGTATTTT